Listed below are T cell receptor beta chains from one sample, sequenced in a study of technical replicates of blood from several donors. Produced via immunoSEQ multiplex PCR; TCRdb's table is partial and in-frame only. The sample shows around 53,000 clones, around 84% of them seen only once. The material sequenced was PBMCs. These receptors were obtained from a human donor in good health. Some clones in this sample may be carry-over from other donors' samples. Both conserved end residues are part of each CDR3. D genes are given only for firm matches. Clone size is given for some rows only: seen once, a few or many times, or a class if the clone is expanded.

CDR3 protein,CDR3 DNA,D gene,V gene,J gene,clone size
CASSLIQGANEQYF,TGTGCCAGCAGCTTAATACAGGGGGCCAACGAGCAGTACTTC,TRBD1,TRBV7-2,TRBJ2-7,NA
CASTPLQGEAFF,TGTGCCAGCACCCCCTTACAGGGTGAAGCTTTCTTT,NA,TRBV6-5,TRBJ1-1,once
CASSQGASDTQYF,TGCGCCAGCAGCCAGGGGGCCTCAGATACGCAGTATTTT,NA,TRBV4-3,TRBJ2-3,once
CASSLERASKVF,TGTGCCAGCAGCTTAGAGAGGGCTAGCAAGGTCTTC,NA,TRBV7-2,TRBJ2-1,once
CASAPLAQGNEQFF,TGTGCCAGCGCTCCACTAGCGCAGGGCAATGAGCAGTTCTTC,TRBD2,TRBV6-4,TRBJ2-1,few
CAIGLAGETQYF,TGTGCCATCGGACTAGCGGGGGAGACCCAGTACTTC,TRBD2,TRBV28,TRBJ2-5,NA
CASSWDSRGRTEAFF,TGTGCCAGCAGTTGGGACAGTCGTGGGAGGACTGAAGCTTTCTTT,TRBD1,TRBV6-5,TRBJ1-1,NA
CASKNRANPRQFF,TGTGCCAGTAAGAACAGGGCCAACCCTCGGCAGTTCTTC,NA,TRBV19,TRBJ2-1,NA
CASSAAGPEAFF,TGTGCCAGCAGCGCCGCGGGGCCCGAAGCTTTCTTT,NA,TRBV11-3,TRBJ1-1,few
CASSEQRVNNEQFF,TGTGCCAGCAGTGAACAGCGGGTAAACAATGAGCAGTTCTTC,NA,TRBV2,TRBJ2-1,NA
CASSLQGAGYEQYF,TGTGCCAGCAGCTTACAGGGGGCGGGCTACGAGCAGTACTTC,TRBD1,TRBV5-6,TRBJ2-7,NA
CASSLSGTGGQDTQYF,TGCGCCAGCAGCTTGTCGGGGACAGGGGGTCAAGATACGCAGTATTTT,TRBD1,TRBV5-1,TRBJ2-3,few
CASSYSKGTEAFF,TGTGCCAGCAGTTACTCGAAGGGGACTGAAGCTTTCTTT,NA,TRBV6-5,TRBJ1-1,NA
CASSVMTGGETQYF,TGTGCCAGCAGCGTCATGACAGGGGGGGAGACCCAGTACTTC,TRBD1,TRBV6-1,TRBJ2-5,NA
CASTTGLAGSYEQYF,TGTGCCAGCACCACAGGACTAGCGGGATCGTACGAGCAGTACTTC,TRBD2,TRBV7-2,TRBJ2-7,NA
CATGRAPETQYF,TGTGCTACTGGCAGGGCCCCAGAGACCCAGTACTTC,NA,TRBV12-5,TRBJ2-5,NA
CASSRRSQAGNTGELFF,TGTGCCAGCTCCCGCAGGTCCCAGGCTGGGAACACCGGGGAGCTGTTTTTT,NA,TRBV18,TRBJ2-2,few
CASSERTGGWEQYF,TGCGCCAGCAGCGAACGGACAGGGGGCTGGGAGCAGTACTTC,TRBD1,TRBV5-1,TRBJ2-7,NA
CATTGQQGRDSEAFF,TGTGCCACCACGGGACAACAGGGCAGGGATTCTGAAGCTTTCTTT,NA,TRBV6-1,TRBJ1-1,NA
CASSVDFLFGYTF,TGTGCCAGCAGCGTAGACTTTTTATTCGGCTACACCTTC,NA,TRBV9,TRBJ1-2,NA
CASSITVAGVGEQYF,TGTGCCAGCAGCATTACAGTTGCGGGAGTGGGCGAGCAGTACTTC,TRBD2,TRBV7-9,TRBJ2-7,NA
CASSSTSGRRKDTQYF,TGTGCCAGCAGCTCGACTAGCGGGAGAAGGAAAGATACGCAGTATTTT,TRBD2,TRBV7-6,TRBJ2-3,NA
CASSLVARDEQFF,TGTGCCAGCAGCTTAGTAGCCCGGGATGAGCAGTTCTTC,NA,TRBV7-2,TRBJ2-1,NA
CASRLTGIAEAFF,TGTGCCAGCAGACTAACGGGGATTGCTGAAGCTTTCTTT,NA,TRBV11-2,TRBJ1-1,NA
CASSPDSGANVLTF,TGCGCCAGCAGCCCAGACTCTGGGGCCAACGTCCTGACTTTC,NA,TRBV5-1,TRBJ2-6,few
CASSAMTSGITYEQYF,TGTGCCAGCAGCGCCATGACTAGCGGGATTACATACGAGCAGTACTTC,TRBD2,TRBV5-4,TRBJ2-7,NA
CASSQSAGLSSTDTQYF,TGCGCCAGCAGTCAATCGGCAGGACTCTCCAGCACAGATACGCAGTATTTT,NA,TRBV23-1,TRBJ2-3,NA
CASSLLVRGTGELFF,TGCGCCAGCAGCTTGCTAGTCAGGGGCACCGGGGAGCTGTTTTTT,NA,TRBV5-1,TRBJ2-2,NA
CASSWTGYGYTF,TGTGCCAGCAGCTGGACAGGGTATGGCTACACCTTC,TRBD1,TRBV7-9,TRBJ1-2,NA
CASSQTGGETQYF,TGTGCCAGTAGCCAGACAGGGGGTGAGACCCAGTACTTC,TRBD1,TRBV19,TRBJ2-5,NA
CASSLENFYEQYF,TGTGCCAGCAGCTTAGAAAACTTTTACGAGCAGTACTTC,NA,TRBV7-2,TRBJ2-7,NA
CASTGAGGSYNEQFF,TGCGCCAGCACAGGGGCGGGGGGCTCCTACAATGAGCAGTTCTTC,TRBD2,TRBV4-1,TRBJ2-1,NA
CASSQGGGNTEAFF,TGCGCCAGCAGCCAAGGGGGAGGGAACACTGAAGCTTTCTTT,NA,TRBV4-3,TRBJ1-1,once
CASSSGLTNTEAFF,TGTGCCAGCAGCTCGGGACTCACGAACACTGAAGCTTTCTTT,NA,TRBV5-4,TRBJ1-1,few
CASSQGGPANNDRVAKNIQYF,TGTGCCAGCAGCCAAGGGGGGCCGGCTAATAATGATCGGGTAGCCAAAAACATTCAGTACTTC,NA,TRBV4-2,TRBJ2-4,once
CASTSLAEELFF,TGTGCCAGCACCAGCTTAGCCGAAGAGCTGTTTTTT,NA,TRBV7-9,TRBJ2-2,few
CASSVARNTGELFF,TGTGCCAGCAGTGTAGCGAGAAACACCGGGGAGCTGTTTTTT,NA,TRBV2,TRBJ2-2,NA
CASSLDSGNYEQYF,TGCGCCAGCAGCTTGGATTCAGGGAACTACGAGCAGTACTTC,NA,TRBV5-1,TRBJ2-7,NA
CASSRTGSYNEQFF,TGTGCCAGCAGCCGAACGGGATCCTACAATGAGCAGTTCTTC,NA,TRBV7-9,TRBJ2-1,NA
CASSEKQDYNSPLHF,TGTGCCAGCAGTGAAAAACAAGATTATAATTCACCCCTCCACTTT,NA,TRBV6-1,TRBJ1-6,NA
CSVKPGRGDTGELFF,TGCAGCGTTAAACCTGGGCGGGGGGATACCGGGGAGCTGTTTTTT,TRBD2,TRBV29-1,TRBJ2-2,few
CASSLTASAYEQYF,TGTGCCAGCAGCTTAACAGCCTCCGCCTACGAGCAGTACTTC,NA,TRBV7-9,TRBJ2-7,NA
CATSRDRGTSGRVEDTQYF,TGTGCCACCAGCAGAGATCGCGGGACTAGCGGGAGGGTTGAGGATACGCAGTATTTT,TRBD2,TRBV15,TRBJ2-3,NA
CSVESGSYEQFF,TGCAGCGTTGAATCCGGGAGCTATGAGCAGTTCTTC,NA,TRBV29-1,TRBJ2-1,NA
CASSFDMGNQPQHF,TGTGCCAGCAGCTTTGACATGGGCAATCAGCCCCAGCATTTT,NA,TRBV7-9,TRBJ1-5,NA
CASSPPRLASAYEQYF,TGTGCCAGCTCACCACCGAGACTAGCATCTGCCTACGAGCAGTACTTC,TRBD2,TRBV18,TRBJ2-7,NA
CASSTLRAYNEQFF,TGTGCCAGTAGTACCCTAAGAGCCTACAATGAGCAGTTCTTC,NA,TRBV19,TRBJ2-1,NA
CASSFAGRQETQYF,TGTGCCAGCAGCTTCGCGGGACGGCAAGAGACCCAGTACTTC,NA,TRBV11-2,TRBJ2-5,NA
CASTALGSVSSYEQYF,TGTGCCAGCACGGCCCTGGGGAGCGTAAGCTCCTACGAGCAGTACTTC,NA,TRBV10-3,TRBJ2-7,NA
CASSQGGGMTDTQYF,TGCGCCAGCAGCCAAGGAGGGGGCATGACAGATACGCAGTATTTT,TRBD1,TRBV4-1,TRBJ2-3,NA
CASSSWTRGEGGELFF,TGTGCCAGCAGCTCCTGGACAAGGGGCGAAGGCGGGGAGCTGTTTTTT,NA,TRBV27,TRBJ2-2,NA
CASSDTGAYGYTF,TGCGCCAGCAGCGATACAGGGGCGTATGGCTACACCTTC,TRBD1,TRBV5-1,TRBJ1-2,NA
CASSQEDRGRGAFF,TGCGCCAGCAGCCAAGAAGACAGGGGGCGAGGGGCTTTCTTT,TRBD1,TRBV4-1,TRBJ1-1,NA
CASSQRNDNYGYTF,TGCGCCAGCAGTCAGAGGAATGATAACTATGGCTACACCTTC,NA,TRBV23-1,TRBJ1-2,NA
CASSYFWPRGNSPLHF,TGTGCCAGCAGTTACTTTTGGCCAAGGGGTAATTCACCCCTCCACTTT,NA,TRBV6-5,TRBJ1-6,once
CASRLRGLNTEAFF,TGTGCCAGCAGACTAAGGGGTTTGAACACTGAAGCTTTCTTT,NA,TRBV5-6,TRBJ1-1,few
CASSPQTGNYGYTF,TGCGCCAGCAGCCCCCAGACAGGGAACTATGGCTACACCTTC,TRBD1,TRBV4-3,TRBJ1-2,few
CASSAYSGSSYEQYF,TGTGCCAGCAGCGCCTATAGCGGGAGCTCCTACGAGCAGTACTTC,TRBD2,TRBV7-2,TRBJ2-7,NA
CASSLVGAGANVLTF,TGTGCCAGCAGCTTGGTAGGGGCCGGGGCCAACGTCCTGACTTTC,NA,TRBV5-4,TRBJ2-6,NA